This paragraph reports one T cell receptor (beta chain). Its antigen is not known. This sample is part of a study of radiation and T cells in renal cell carcinoma. This table comes from immunoSEQ multiplex PCR, and its TCRdb copy is limited to in-frame clones, with some not included. The top ten clones hold around 7.7% of a sample with over 90,000 clones, more than 65% of them seen once. Study conclusions and caveats: From baseline, blood top tumor clonotypes peaked at 2 weeks post-radiation. Without pretreatment biopsies, baseline tumor clonotype presence was undetermined.

The time point: blood 4 weeks post-SBRT, at nephrectomy. Treatment of the sample: 15 Gy SBRT to primary tumor, nephrectomy 4 weeks later. Nephrectomy followed 15 Gy stereotactic body radiation by 4 weeks. The patient's renal cell carcinoma had clear cell pathology. The CDR3 totals 15 residues. From germline, CDR1 is SGDLS and CDR2 YYNGEE. The V and J ends lost 6 bases and 6 bases, in that order; junction bases with no gene match: 10. This clonotype was obtained from a man in his 60s with renal cell carcinoma. This specimen consisted of blood, obtained from a patient whose treatment included radiotherapy and nephrectomy. This chain links TRBV9 with TRBJ2-1, with 9 positions matching TRBD2. The CDR3 reads CASNAGGTAVNEQFF. CDR3 DNA sequence: TGTGCCAGCAATGCGGGAGGGACGGCGGTCAATGAGCAGTTCTTC.